Listed here are 15 T cell receptor beta chains from one sample, sequenced in a study of PD-L1 blockade in urothelial cancer (TCRdb year 2017). The method was the immunoSEQ multiplex PCR assay. What TCRdb holds here is the immuneACCESS table cut down to in-frame rearrangements. Part of the clones is not present; checked against another copy, under half of the missing clones reflect an unresolved V gene, and the others are unexplained. This sample holds roughly 120,000 clones; around 85% were observed only once. The ten top clones hold roughly 3.5% of the sample. In the paper's terms, the time point label means: pretreatment peripheral blood. Sequencing was performed on PBMCs, taken around atezolizumab (anti-PD-L1) treatment. Source of these receptors: a man in his forties or fifties with urothelial cancer.

This rearrangement joins TRBV7-9 to TRBJ2-1, with TRBD2 matching 7 bases. This CDR3 has 14 residues. The germline CDR1 and CDR2 sequences are SEHNR and FQNEAQ (reference sequence). J was trimmed by 9 bases and V by 2 bases; bases with no gene match: 7. The CDR3 DNA is TGTGCCAGCAGCTTATCAGGACTAGTCGGTGAGCAGTTCTTC. Translated: CASSLSGLVGEQFF.

This clone was detected only a few times. The chain is built from TRBV19 and TRBJ1-5; no reliable D call. Trimming removed 6 bases at V and 6 bases at J, with 9 bases between. Germline V lookup: CDR1 LNHDA, CDR2 SQIVND (reference sequence). CDR3 length equals 12 residues. The CDR3 region has the DNA TGTGCCAGTAGCGTCCCCGGTCAGCCCCAGCATTTT. It codes for CASSVPGQPQHF.

CDR3 amino acids: CASRFDRGRGPQHF. In DNA, the CDR3 is TGTGCCAGCAGGTTCGACAGGGGGAGGGGTCCCCAGCATTTT. V gene TRBV27 combines with J gene TRBJ1-5; the match to TRBD1 covers 9 bases. CDR3 length equals 14 residues. J gave up 10 bases and V 6 bases, and 10 bases lay outside the gene matches. CDR1 is MNHEY and CDR2 is SMNVEV in the germline V gene (reference sequence).

This rearrangement joins TRBV19 to TRBJ2-1; 11 bases are a match to TRBD1. This CDR3 is built from 15 residues. The trim removed 6 bases at V and 7 bases at J, leaving 8 bases unmatched. Germline V gene lookup returns CDR1 LNHDA and CDR2 SQIVND (reference sequence). The CDR3 DNA reads as TGTGCCAGTAGCAGTGGGACAGGGGGGGAGAATGAGCAGTTCTTC. This codes for CASSSGTGGENEQFF. Combining the CDR3 with reference TRBV19 and TRBJ2-1 gives the whole variable domain DGGITQSPKYLFRKEGQNVTLSCEQNLNHDAMYWYRQDPGQGLRLIYYSQIVNDFQKGDIAEGYSVSREKKESFPLTVTSAQKNPTAFYLCASSSGTGGENEQFFGPGTRLTVL.

CDR3 sequence: CASSRLAGVFHEQYF. In DNA, the CDR3 is TGTGCCAGCAGCCGACTAGCGGGAGTTTTCCACGAGCAGTACTTC. This chain connects TRBV14 to TRBJ2-7, with 12 bases identical to TRBD2. V trimming: 4 bases; J trimming: 5 bases; junction bases outside the gene matches: 6. The germline gives CDR1 SGHDN, CDR2 FVKESK. The CDR3 consists of 15 residues.

V usage is TRBV5-1 and J usage is TRBJ2-7; tentatively, D is TRBD2 (5 bases). V was pared by 2 bases and J by 4 bases, with 13 bases between. The CDR3 covers 14 residues. Looked up from germline, CDR1 is SGHRS and CDR2 is YFSETQ. The CDR3 loop reads CASSLDSSLYEQYF. The CDR3 nucleotides read TGCGCCAGCAGCTTAGATTCTAGCCTTTACGAGCAGTACTTC.

The chain combines TRBV19 with TRBJ2-5; 8 bases are a match to TRBD1. V lost 2 bases and J lost 6; bases outside the gene matches: 5. The CDR3 extends over 14 amino acids. Germline V gives CDR1 LNHDA, CDR2 SQIVND (reference sequence). In DNA, the CDR3 is TGTGCCAGTAGTATATCAGGGGGCGGAAAGACCCAGTACTTC. Translation: CASSISGGGKTQYF.

This clone was detected ten times or more. The chain joins TRBV5-5 to TRBJ1-2, with TRBD1 identical over 8 bases. The CDR3 sequence is 14 residues long. From germline, CDR1 is SGHKS and CDR2 YYEKEE (reference sequence). The ends lost 6 bases at V and 7 bases at J; junction bases unmatched: 11. CDR3 amino acids: CASTTQGARSGYTF. The CDR3 bases are TGTGCCAGCACTACTCAGGGGGCGCGCAGTGGCTACACCTTC.

This clone was seen more than once but under ten times. The chain recombines TRBV28 with TRBJ2-7; D is unresolved. The germline V and J ends were trimmed by 4 bases and 3 bases, with 10 bases remaining between them. Germline V gene lookup returns CDR1 MDHEN and CDR2 SYDVKM. The CDR3 runs 13 residues. The CDR3 reads CASSYLYGYEQYF. In nucleotides, the CDR3 is TGTGCCAGCAGTTATCTGTACGGCTACGAGCAGTACTTC.

The rearrangement uses TRBV27 and TRBJ1-1; no definite D call. This CDR3 contains 15 residues. The germline gives CDR1 MNHEY, CDR2 SMNVEV (reference sequence). V was shortened by 0 bases and J by 1 base, with 9 bases between the two germline ends. The CDR3 is CASSLSRARNTEAFF. The CDR3 DNA reads as TGTGCCAGCAGTTTATCGAGGGCTAGGAACACTGAAGCTTTCTTT.

The chain joins TRBV9 to TRBJ2-1, with a possible D match to TRBD2 (5 bases). This CDR3 spans 17 amino acids. Germline V gives CDR1 SGDLS, CDR2 YYNGEE. Trimming shortened V by 4 bases and J by 0 bases, and 17 bases separated the two germline ends. CDR3 DNA sequence: TGTGCCAGCAGCCCACGTAGTAGCGCATACTCCTACAATGAGCAGTTCTTC. Protein product: CASSPRSSAYSYNEQFF.

The rearrangement links TRBV7-8 to TRBJ2-1; D not resolved. V lost 0 bases to trimming and J lost 8 bases, with 8 bases between them. Germline CDR1 SGHVS, CDR2 FQNEAQ. CDR3 length equals 13 residues. This chain's CDR3 is CASSLARVDEQFF. The CDR3 DNA follows: TGTGCCAGCAGCTTAGCGCGTGTCGATGAGCAGTTCTTC. Combining the CDR3 with reference TRBV7-8 and TRBJ2-1 gives the whole variable domain GAGVSQSPRYKVAKRGQDVALRCDPISGHVSLFWYQQALGQGPEFLTYFQNEAQLDKSGLPSDRFFAERPEGSVSTLKIQRTQQEDSAVYLCASSLARVDEQFFGPGTRLTVL.

This clone was seen at least ten times. J is TRBJ1-6 and V is TRBV5-5; tentative D call: TRBD1 (6 bases). Trimming pared 2 bases from V and 7 bases from J, leaving 16 bases between. The CDR3 spans 16 residues. Germline V gene sequence: CDR1 SGHKS, CDR2 YYEKEE (reference sequence). The chain's CDR3 is CASSFGDRSRNSPLHF. The CDR3 DNA follows: TGTGCCAGCAGCTTTGGAGACAGGTCAAGGAATTCACCCCTCCACTTT.

The rearrangement uses TRBV18 and TRBJ2-1; 8 bases are shared with TRBD2. The junction had 2 bases not matched to a gene; V was cut back by 5 bases and J by 2 bases. CDR3 length: 14 amino acids. The germline CDR1 and CDR2 sequences are KGHSH and LQKENI. CDR3 sequence: CASSSGSAYNEQFF. In nucleotides, the CDR3 is TGTGCCAGCTCAAGCGGGAGCGCCTACAATGAGCAGTTCTTC.

V usage is TRBV30 and J usage is TRBJ2-7; TRBD1 might be the D (8 bases). CDR3 length equals 16 residues. Trimming took off 4 bases at V and 7 bases at J, with 26 bases between the two ends. Germline values: CDR1 GTSNPN, CDR2 SVGIG (reference sequence). CDR3 nucleotide sequence: TGTGCCTGGACCCCACAGGGGGGACTATATACCTGGGAGCAGTACTTC. This sequence encodes CAWTPQGGLYTWEQYF.